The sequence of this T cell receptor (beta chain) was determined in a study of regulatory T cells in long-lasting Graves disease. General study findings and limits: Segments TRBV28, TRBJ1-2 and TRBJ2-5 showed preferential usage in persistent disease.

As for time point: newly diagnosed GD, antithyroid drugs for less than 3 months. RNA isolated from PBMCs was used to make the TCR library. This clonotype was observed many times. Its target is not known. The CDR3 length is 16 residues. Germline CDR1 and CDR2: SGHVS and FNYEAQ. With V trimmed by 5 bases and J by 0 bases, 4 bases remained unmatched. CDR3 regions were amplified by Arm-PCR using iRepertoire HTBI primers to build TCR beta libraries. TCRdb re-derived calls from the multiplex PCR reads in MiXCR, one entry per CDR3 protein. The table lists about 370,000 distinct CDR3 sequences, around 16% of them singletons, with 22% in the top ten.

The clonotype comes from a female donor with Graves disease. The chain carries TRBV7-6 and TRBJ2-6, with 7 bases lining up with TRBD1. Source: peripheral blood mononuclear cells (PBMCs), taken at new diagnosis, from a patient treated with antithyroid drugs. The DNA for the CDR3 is TGTGCCAGCAGCATGAGGACAGGCTCTGGGGCCAACGTCCTGACTTTC. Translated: CASSMRTGSGANVLTF.